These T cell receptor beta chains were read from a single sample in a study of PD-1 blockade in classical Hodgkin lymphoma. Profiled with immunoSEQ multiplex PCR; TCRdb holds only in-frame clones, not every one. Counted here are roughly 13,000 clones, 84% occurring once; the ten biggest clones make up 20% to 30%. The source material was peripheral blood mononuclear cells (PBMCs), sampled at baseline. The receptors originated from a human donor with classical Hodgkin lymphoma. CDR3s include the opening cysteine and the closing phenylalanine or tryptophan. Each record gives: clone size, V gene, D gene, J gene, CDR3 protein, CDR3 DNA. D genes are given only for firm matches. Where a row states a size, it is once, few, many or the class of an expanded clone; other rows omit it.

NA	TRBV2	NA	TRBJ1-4	CASTHTVGDEKLFF	TGTGCCAGCACACACACGGTCGGGGATGAAAAACTGTTTTTT
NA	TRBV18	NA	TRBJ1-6	CASSPRGKVLGGISPLHF	TGTGCCAGCTCACCACGTGGCAAAGTTCTCGGAGGGATTTCACCCCTCCACTTT
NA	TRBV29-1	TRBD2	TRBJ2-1	CSVEDPGTSAYNEQFF	TGCAGCGTTGAAGACCCCGGGACTAGCGCCTACAATGAGCAGTTCTTC
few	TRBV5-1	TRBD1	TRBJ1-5	CASSLWTGENQPQHF	TGCGCCAGCAGCTTGTGGACAGGGGAAAATCAGCCCCAGCATTTT
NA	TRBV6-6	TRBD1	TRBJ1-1	CASSRKGQGAEAFF	TGTGCCAGCAGCCGAAAAGGACAGGGGGCTGAAGCTTTCTTT
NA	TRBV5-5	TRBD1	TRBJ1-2	CASSFPGQGQGGYTF	TGTGCCAGCAGCTTTCCGGGACAGGGCCAGGGCGGCTACACCTTC
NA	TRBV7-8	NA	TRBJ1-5	CASSSPGMNQPQHF	TGTGCCAGCAGCTCCCCCGGTATGAATCAGCCCCAGCATTTT
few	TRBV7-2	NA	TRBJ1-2	CASSSTRALDGYTF	TGTGCCAGCAGCTCGACACGGGCCCTGGATGGCTACACCTTC
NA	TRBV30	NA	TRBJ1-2	CAWIRTGLDGYTF	TGTGCCTGGATCCGGACGGGGTTAGATGGCTACACCTTC
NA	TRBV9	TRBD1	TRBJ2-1	CASSVGARRGHEQFF	TGTGCCAGCAGCGTAGGAGCCCGTAGGGGGCATGAGCAGTTCTTC
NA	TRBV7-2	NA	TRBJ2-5	CASSLGGVLKEAQYF	TGTGCCAGCAGCTTAGGGGGAGTCCTTAAAGAGGCCCAGTACTTC
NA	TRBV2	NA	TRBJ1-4	CACHRGTGAMEKLFF	TGTGCCTGCCACCGGGGAACCGGGGCGATGGAAAAACTGTTTTTT
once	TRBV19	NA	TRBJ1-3	CASTTGTRSGNTIYF	TGTGCCAGTACCACCGGGACACGCTCTGGAAACACCATATATTTT
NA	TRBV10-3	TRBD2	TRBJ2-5	CAIRDATSGVETQYF	TGTGCCATCAGAGACGCAACTAGCGGGGTTGAGACCCAGTACTTC
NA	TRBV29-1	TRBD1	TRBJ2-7	CSVVWTGSYEQYF	TGCAGCGTTGTTTGGACAGGGTCCTACGAGCAGTACTTC
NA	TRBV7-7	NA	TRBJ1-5	CASSPRQDYSNQPQHF	TGTGCTAGCAGCCCCAGACAGGACTATAGCAATCAGCCCCAGCATTTT
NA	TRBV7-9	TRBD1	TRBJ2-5	CASQQGAGETQYF	TGTGCCAGTCAACAGGGGGCTGGAGAGACCCAGTACTTC
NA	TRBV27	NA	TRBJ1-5	CASSFRGIQPQHF	TGTGCCAGCAGTTTCAGGGGCATCCAGCCCCAGCATTTT
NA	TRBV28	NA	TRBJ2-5	CASSPSQETQYF	TGTGCCAGCAGTCCCTCACAAGAGACCCAGTACTTC
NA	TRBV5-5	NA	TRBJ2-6	CASSPGPISGANVLTF	TGTGCCAGCAGCCCGGGACCGATCTCTGGGGCCAACGTCCTGACTTTC
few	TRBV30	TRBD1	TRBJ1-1	CAWSVRTGSRLTEAFF	TGTGCCTGGAGTGTACGGACAGGGTCTCGCCTCACTGAAGCTTTCTTT
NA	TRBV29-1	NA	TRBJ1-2	CSVEDLGSYGYTF	TGCAGCGTTGAAGATCTAGGGTCCTATGGCTACACCTTC
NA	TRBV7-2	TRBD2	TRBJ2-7	CASSFAGDSYEQYF	TGTGCCAGCAGCTTTGCGGGGGACTCCTACGAGCAGTACTTC
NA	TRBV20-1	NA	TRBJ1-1	CSARSTLEAFF	TGCAGTGCTAGATCGACTCTAGAAGCTTTCTTT
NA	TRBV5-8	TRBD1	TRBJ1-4	CASSAGTGEGEKLFF	TGTGCCAGCAGCGCGGGGACAGGGGAAGGGGAAAAACTGTTTTTT
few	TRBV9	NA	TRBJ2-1	CASGGTAGTEQFF	TGTGCCAGCGGCGGGACGGCCGGCACTGAGCAGTTCTTC
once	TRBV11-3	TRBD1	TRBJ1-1	CASTGGTEAFF	TGTGCTAGTACAGGGGGGACTGAAGCTTTCTTT
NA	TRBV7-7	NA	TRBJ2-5	CASSLGRTYQETQYF	TGTGCCAGCAGCTTAGGAAGGACGTACCAAGAGACCCAGTACTTC
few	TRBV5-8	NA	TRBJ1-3	CASSLPRDNSGNTIYF	TGTGCCAGCAGCTTACCCCGGGACAACTCTGGAAACACCATATATTTT
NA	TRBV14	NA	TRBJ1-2	CASSSGRQSYTF	TGTGCCAGCAGCTCAGGACGTCAGAGCTACACCTTC
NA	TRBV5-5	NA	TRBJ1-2	CASSTDGNYGYTF	TGTGCCAGCAGTACTGACGGCAACTATGGCTACACCTTC
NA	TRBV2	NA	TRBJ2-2	CASSEVSGNTGELFF	TGTGCCAGCAGTGAAGTTAGCGGGAACACCGGGGAGCTGTTTTTT
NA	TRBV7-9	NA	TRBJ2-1	CASSSAAEQFF	TGTGCCAGCAGCTCCGCGGCGGAGCAGTTCTTC
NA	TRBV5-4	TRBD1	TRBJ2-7	CASSRTGGNLYEQYF	TGTGCCAGCAGCAGGACAGGGGGCAACCTCTACGAGCAGTACTTC
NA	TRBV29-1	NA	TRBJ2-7	CSVEGFSYEQYF	TGCAGCGTTGAAGGTTTCAGCTACGAGCAGTACTTC
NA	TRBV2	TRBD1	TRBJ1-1	CASSPPGQMNTEAFF	TGTGCCAGCAGTCCCCCGGGACAGATGAACACTGAAGCTTTCTTT
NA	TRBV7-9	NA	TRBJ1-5	CASSSTDQPQHF	TGTGCCAGCAGCTCAACGGACCAGCCCCAGCATTTT
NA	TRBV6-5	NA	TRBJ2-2	CASSTSGLDTGELFF	TGTGCCAGCAGTACTTCAGGGTTGGACACCGGGGAGCTGTTTTTT
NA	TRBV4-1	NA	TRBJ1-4	CASSQVDMGFVNEKLFF	TGCGCCAGCAGCCAAGTGGACATGGGCTTTGTGAATGAAAAACTGTTTTTT
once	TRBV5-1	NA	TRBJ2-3	CASSATDSTDTQYF	TGCGCCAGCAGTGCCACGGATAGCACAGATACGCAGTATTTT
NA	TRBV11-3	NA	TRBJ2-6	CASSQRTTGANVLTF	TGTGCCAGCAGTCAGAGGACAACTGGGGCCAACGTCCTGACTTTC
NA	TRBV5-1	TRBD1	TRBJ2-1	CASSLEGQTTSKQFF	TGCGCCAGCAGCTTGGAGGGACAGACTACAAGCAAGCAGTTCTTC
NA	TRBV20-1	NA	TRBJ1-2	CSARGASGYTF	TGCAGTGCTAGAGGGGCCAGTGGCTACACCTTC
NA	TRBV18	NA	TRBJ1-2	CASSPVGQRTNYGYTF	TGTGCCAGCTCACCGGTAGGACAGCGGACTAACTATGGCTACACCTTC
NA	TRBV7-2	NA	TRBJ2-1	CASSLAATGNGQFF	TGTGCCAGCAGCTTAGCGGCTACCGGTAATGGGCAGTTCTTC
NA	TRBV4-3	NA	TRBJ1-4	CASSQGPEKLFF	TGCGCCAGCAGCCAAGGGCCCGAAAAACTGTTTTTT
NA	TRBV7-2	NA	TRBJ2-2	CASSVDLANTGELFF	TGTGCCAGCAGCGTGGACTTGGCGAACACCGGGGAGCTGTTTTTT
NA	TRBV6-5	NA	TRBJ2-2	CASRRRSNTGELFF	TGTGCCAGCCGGAGGCGTTCGAACACCGGGGAGCTGTTTTTT
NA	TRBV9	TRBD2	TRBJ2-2	CASSPSGLAGPGELFF	TGTGCCAGCAGCCCGTCGGGACTAGCGGGGCCCGGGGAGCTGTTTTTT
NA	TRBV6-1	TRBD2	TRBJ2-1	CASSAGGAGGYEQFF	TGTGCCAGCAGTGCCGGGGGTGCGGGGGGGTATGAGCAGTTCTTC
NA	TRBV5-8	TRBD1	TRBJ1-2	CASSLDYRGYGYTF	TGTGCCAGCAGCTTGGATTACAGGGGGTATGGCTACACCTTC